Listed here are 3 T cell receptor beta chains from one sample, sequenced in a study of Graves' ophthalmopathy and Graves' hyperthyroidism. The study amplified TCR beta CDR3 regions using RNA transcripts. In the first round, RT-PCR was carried out with HTBI primers, and a multiplex PCR formed the second round. TCRdb redid the calling of the multiplex PCR reads with MiXCR, one entry per CDR3 protein. Among about 400,000 distinct CDR3 sequences, approximately 20% were seen once, and the ten largest hold around 1.5%. Sequencing was done on a sample of peripheral blood. Source of these receptors: a woman aged 18-29 years with Graves' ophthalmopathy.

The V gene is TRBV28, the J gene TRBJ1-2; no clear D gene. Trimming took off 5 bases at V and 2 bases at J, with 18 bases between the two ends. The germline V gene encodes CDR1 MDHEN and CDR2 SYDVKM. This CDR3 has 16 amino acids. CDR3 DNA: TGTGCCAGCAGTCCCACCGGGAAGAGACTGAACTATGGCTACACCTTC. This gives the protein CASSPTGKRLNYGYTF.

This clonotype has ten or more counts. The chain couples TRBV6-5 to TRBJ2-7; no definite D call. The CDR3 loop spans 14 amino acids. Per the germline V gene, CDR1 is MNHEY and CDR2 is SVGAGI. V was shortened by 8 bases and J by 3 bases, with 17 bases between the two germline ends. CDR3 sequence: CASRKGPAYYEQYF. In DNA, the CDR3 is TGTGCCAGCCGAAAAGGGCCCGCCTACTACGAGCAGTACTTC.

This clonotype came up many times. This rearrangement joins TRBV14 to TRBJ1-6; D is perhaps TRBD1 (6 bases). Germline V gene data show CDR1 as SGHDN and CDR2 as FVKESK. V lost 5 bases to trimming and J lost 9 bases, with 14 bases between them. The CDR3 is 14 residues long. The CDR3 DNA follows: TGTGCCAGCAGCGTGGGACACCGCGCTTCACCCCTCCACTTT. Translated: CASSVGHRASPLHF.